The clone carrying this TCR beta chain has more than one count but fewer than ten. The data belong to a study of human T cells and chemical hapten exposure. Study in general: 0.01% DPC was applied to the upper back in patch tests, which were read at 6 days.

In germline, CDR1 is DFQATT, CDR2 SNEGSKA (reference sequence). This CDR3 has 12 amino acids. The ends were cut back, 5 bases at V and 7 bases at J, with 12 bases in the middle. This sample's time point: pre-sensitization, week 0. The treatment denotes: therapeutic diphenylcyclopropenone sensitization with weekly scalp DPC. As the library was built, unique molecular identifiers were attached to individual cDNA molecules. TCRdb ran MiXCR on the RACE reads and lists one entry per CDR3 protein. The repertoire holds some 70,000 distinct CDR3 sequences, with approximately 11% as singletons. The receptor's source is a woman aged 45 to 65 with alopecia areata. Some clones in this sample may be carry-over from other donors' samples. V usage is TRBV20-1 and J usage is TRBJ1-5; D may be TRBD1 (5 bases). The sample in question was whole blood, obtained in connection with sensitization to the hapten diphenylcyclopropenone (DPC). The CDR3 region is CSAFSGEQPQHF. The CDR3 DNA sequence: TGCAGTGCTTTTTCGGGGGAACAGCCCCAGCATTTT.